Below are 6 T cell receptor beta chains sequenced from a single sample in a study of T cells in Graves' hyperthyroidism and ophthalmopathy. Amplified TCR beta CDR3 regions came from RNA transcripts. TCR CDR3 regions were first amplified by RT-PCR with HTBI primers. TCRdb independently ran MiXCR on the multiplex PCR reads; one entry per CDR3 protein. The table includes under 650,000 distinct CDR3 sequences, about a sixth detected once. Sequencing was performed on blood. These TCRs come from a woman younger than 45 with Graves' hyperthyroidism.

J is TRBJ2-7 and V is TRBV30; D call uncertain. V lost 4 bases and J lost 6, with 25 bases in between. This CDR3 is 16 amino acids long. CDR1 and CDR2 from the germline V gene are GTSNPN and SVGIG (reference sequence). The CDR3 is CAWISSLLPKLPEQYF. The CDR3 bases are TGTGCCTGGATATCCAGTTTGTTGCCGAAGCTACCCGAGCAGTACTTC.

V and J are TRBV9 and TRBJ1-2, with no clear D. CDR3 length: 17 residues. Germline-derived CDR1 and CDR2 are SGDLS and YYNGEE. Trimming pared 0 bases from V and 0 bases from J, leaving 15 bases between. The CDR3 nucleotides are TGTGCCAGCAGCGTAGCCCCCCTAGCCGGATCTAACTATGGCTACACCTTC. Encoded protein: CASSVAPLAGSNYGYTF.

The chain employs TRBV6-2 or TRBV6-3 and TRBJ2-1; a weak D match, TRBD2 (7 bases). V gave up 0 bases and J gave up 7 bases, with 16 bases separating them. Germline V lookup: CDR1 MNHEY, CDR2 SVGEGT. The CDR3 consists of 16 residues. The CDR3 nucleotides read TGTGCCAGCAGTTACTCAGGCGGGGGCCTTGGGAATGAGCAGTTCTTC. Translation: CASSYSGGGLGNEQFF.

This clonotype was seen many times. This rearrangement joins TRBV20-1 to TRBJ2-1; tentatively, D is TRBD1 or TRBD2 (5 bases each). Between the trimmed V and J ends, which lost 5 bases and 9 bases, there was a span of 8 bases. This CDR3 region has 10 residues. Germline V gives CDR1 DFQATT, CDR2 SNEGSKA (reference sequence). Here the CDR3 DNA reads TGCAGTGCTGGGGACGTTGAGCAGTTCTTC. Residues: CSAGDVEQFF.

This clonotype has a handful of counts. The chain employs TRBV7-9 and TRBJ2-1; 12 nucleotides match TRBD2. Per germline, CDR1 SEHNR and CDR2 FQNEAQ (reference sequence). CDR3 size: 16 residues. V gave up 0 bases and J gave up 6 bases; unmatched junction bases: 3. In nucleotides, the CDR3 is TGTGCCAGCAGCTTAGCACTAGCGGGAGGTGGCAATGAGCAGTTCTTC. As protein: CASSLALAGGGNEQFF.

This clonotype showed up many times. The chain combines TRBV30 with TRBJ1-1, with D possibly TRBD1 on 6 matching bases. V lost 4 bases and J 3 bases, leaving 15 bases between the germline ends. This CDR3 region has 14 residues. The germline CDR1 and CDR2 sequences are GTSNPN and SVGIG (reference sequence). CDR3 bases: TGTGCCTGGATCCCCTCGGACAGTTACACTGAAGCTTTCTTT. It codes for CAWIPSDSYTEAFF.